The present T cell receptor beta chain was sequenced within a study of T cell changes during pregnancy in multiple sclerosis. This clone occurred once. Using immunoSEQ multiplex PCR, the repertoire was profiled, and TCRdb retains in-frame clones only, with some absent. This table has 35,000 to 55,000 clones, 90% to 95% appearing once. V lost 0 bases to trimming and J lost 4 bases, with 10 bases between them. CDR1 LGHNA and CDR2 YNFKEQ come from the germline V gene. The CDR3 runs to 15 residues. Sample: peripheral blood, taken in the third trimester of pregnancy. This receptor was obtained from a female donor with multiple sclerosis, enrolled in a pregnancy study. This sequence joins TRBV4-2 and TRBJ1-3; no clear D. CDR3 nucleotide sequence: TGTGCCAGCAGCCAAGATCCGGGGAAGGGAAACACCATATATTTT. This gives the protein CASSQDPGKGNTIYF.